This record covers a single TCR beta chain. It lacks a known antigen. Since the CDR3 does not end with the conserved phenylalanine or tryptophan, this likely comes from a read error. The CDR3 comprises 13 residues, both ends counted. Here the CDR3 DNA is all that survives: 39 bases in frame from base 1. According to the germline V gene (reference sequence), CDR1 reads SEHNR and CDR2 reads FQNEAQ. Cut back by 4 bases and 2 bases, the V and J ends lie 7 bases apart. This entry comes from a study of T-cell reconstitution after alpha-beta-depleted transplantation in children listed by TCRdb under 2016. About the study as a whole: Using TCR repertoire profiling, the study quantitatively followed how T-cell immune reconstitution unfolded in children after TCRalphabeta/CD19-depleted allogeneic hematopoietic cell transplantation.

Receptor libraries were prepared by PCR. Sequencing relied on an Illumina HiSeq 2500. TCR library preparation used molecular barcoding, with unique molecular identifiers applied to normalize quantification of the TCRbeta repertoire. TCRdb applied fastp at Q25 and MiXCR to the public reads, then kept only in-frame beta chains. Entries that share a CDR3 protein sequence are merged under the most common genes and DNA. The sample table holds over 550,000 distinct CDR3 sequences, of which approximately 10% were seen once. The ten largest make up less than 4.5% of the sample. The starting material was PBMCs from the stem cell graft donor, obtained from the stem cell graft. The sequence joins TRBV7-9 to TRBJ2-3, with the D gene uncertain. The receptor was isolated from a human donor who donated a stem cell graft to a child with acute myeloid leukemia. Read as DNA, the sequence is TGTGCCAGCAGCTACGACTCCACAGATACGCAGTATATT. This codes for CASSYDSTDTQYI.